The 23 T cell receptor beta chains reported below all come from one sample, sequenced in a study of blood T cell repertoires in COVID-19. TCRdb keeps only in-frame clones here, not all; method: immunoSEQ multiplex PCR. The top ten clones hold 11% of a sample with 80,000 to 100,000 clones, 82% of them seen once. The sequenced material came from peripheral blood. These receptors were taken from a man between 65 and 85 years old with active or convalescent COVID-19.

The chain has TRBV12-3 or TRBV12-4 and TRBJ2-7, with 8 nucleotides matching TRBD1. With 10 bases clipped from V and 5 bases from J, the junction kept 10 bases outside the gene matches. CDR3 length: 13 amino acids. As DNA, the CDR3 is TGTGCCACCGCTCGGACAGGGATCCACGAGCAGTACTTC. Translating gives CATARTGIHEQYF.

The CDR3 protein is CASRTSSGVYNEQFF. The DNA for the CDR3 is TGTGCCAGCAGGACATCTAGCGGGGTATACAATGAGCAGTTCTTC. The chain combines TRBV27 with TRBJ2-1; 9 bases are a match to TRBD2. With V trimmed by 6 bases and J by 4 bases, 7 bases remained unmatched. The CDR3 covers 15 residues. CDR1 is MNHEY, CDR2 SMNVEV, per germline (reference sequence).

The V call is TRBV7-9, the J call TRBJ2-1; 8 nucleotides line up with TRBD2. Germline V lookup: CDR1 SEHNR, CDR2 FQNEAQ (reference sequence). V was clipped by 5 bases and J by 9 bases; unmatched bases: 9. The CDR3 loop spans 14 amino acids. This CDR3 is CASSPQRGLGEQFF. CDR3 DNA sequence: TGTGCCAGCAGCCCCCAGCGGGGACTAGGTGAGCAGTTCTTC. Complete variable domain (other parts from reference TRBV7-9 and TRBJ2-1): DTGVSQNPRHKITKRGQNVTFRCDPISEHNRLYWYRQTLGQGPEFLTYFQNEAQLEKSRLLSDRFSAERPKGSFSTLEIQRTEQGDSAMYLCASSPQRGLGEQFFGPGTRLTVL.

The chain carries TRBV7-2 and TRBJ2-5; 12 nucleotides align to TRBD2. The CDR3 has 15 amino acids. Germline trimming cut 5 bases from V and 7 bases from J; bases unmatched to any gene: 8. Per the germline V gene, CDR1 is SGHTA and CDR2 is FQGNSA. CDR3 nucleotide sequence: TGTGCCAGCAGCAGAAGGACTAGCGGGGCAGCGACCCAGTACTTC. Translation: CASSRRTSGAATQYF.

CDR3 sequence (DNA): TGTGCCAGCAGCATCGGTCGGGGGGTGCAAGAGACCCAGTACTTC. Encoded protein: CASSIGRGVQETQYF. The chain joins TRBV7-9 to TRBJ2-5, with 7 bases that match TRBD2. Germline values: CDR1 SEHNR, CDR2 FQNEAQ (reference sequence). This CDR3 comprises 15 residues. The V segment lost 5 bases and the J segment 2 bases; nucleotides outside the gene matches: 8.

J is TRBJ1-2 and V is TRBV6-5; D remains ambiguous. Germline V gene lookup returns CDR1 MNHEY and CDR2 SVGAGI. The CDR3 has 14 residues. V lost 6 bases and J lost 2, with 13 bases in between. The CDR3 coding sequence is TGTGCCAGCAGAACAGAGACGCAGAACTATGGCTACACCTTC. Its translation: CASRTETQNYGYTF.

This chain joins TRBV11-2 and TRBJ2-3, with unresolved D. Germline V CDR1 and CDR2: SGHAT, FQNNGV. The CDR3 totals 12 residues. Trimming cost V 6 bases and J 6 bases, with 10 bases left between them. The DNA for the CDR3 is TGTGCCAGCAGTAGGCAGGTCGATACGCAGTATTTT. It is translated as CASSRQVDTQYF.

This chain uses TRBV11-2 with TRBJ1-4; the D gene is possibly TRBD1 (5 bases). The V end was cut by 1 base, the J end by 4 bases, with 13 bases between. CDR3 size: 16 residues. From germline, CDR1 is SGHAT and CDR2 FQNNGV. The CDR3 sequence is CASSLVGVGGNEKLFF. CDR3 DNA sequence: TGTGCCAGCAGCTTAGTTGGGGTCGGGGGTAATGAAAAACTGTTTTTT.

This clone has only a few counts. The chain employs TRBV19 and TRBJ2-7; D is perhaps TRBD2 (6 bases). V was shortened by 3 bases and J by 4 bases, with 16 bases between the two germline ends. This CDR3 has 15 amino acids. Germline V CDR1 and CDR2: LNHDA, SQIVND (reference sequence). In DNA form, the CDR3 reads TGTGCCAGTAGTATGAGACTAATCGGGGGATACGAGCAGTACTTC. Its protein product is CASSMRLIGGYEQYF.

This chain connects TRBV19 to TRBJ2-7, with D perhaps matching TRBD2 (6 bases). V was pared by 4 bases and J by 6 bases, with 19 bases between. The CDR3 contains 15 residues. Looked up from germline, CDR1 is LNHDA and CDR2 is SQIVND (reference sequence). Written as DNA, the CDR3 is TGTGCCAGTAGTAGGGGGACTCGGCCGAACCCCGAGCAGTACTTC. Its protein is CASSRGTRPNPEQYF.

This sequence joins TRBV3-1 (or the pseudogene TRBV3-2) and TRBJ1-1; the D gene is possibly TRBD1 (6 bases). Per germline, CDR1 LGHDT and CDR2 YNNKEL (reference sequence). The CDR3 consists of 13 residues. The V gene lost 2 bases and the J gene lost 6 bases, with 10 bases spanning the gap. The CDR3 region has the DNA TGTGCCAGCAGCCAACTTACAGGGTCTGAAGCTTTCTTT. Translating it yields CASSQLTGSEAFF.

This chain connects TRBV2 to TRBJ1-5; TRBD1 is a possible D gene (6 bases). There are 13 residues in the CDR3. Trimming left V 7 bases short and J 2 bases short, with 9 bases between. Looked up from germline, CDR1 is SNHLY and CDR2 is FYNNEI. CDR3 coding DNA: TGTGCCAGCACAGGACAGCGCAATCAGCCCCAGCATTTT. Its translation: CASTGQRNQPQHF.

The chain uses TRBV7-8 and TRBJ1-6; no reliable D call. The CDR3 is 15 residues long. CDR1 is SGHVS, CDR2 FQNEAQ, per germline. V was pared by 3 bases and J by 0 bases, with 6 bases between. The CDR3 reads CASSLLSSYNSPLHF. The CDR3 bases are TGTGCCAGCAGCTTGCTGAGCTCCTATAATTCACCCCTCCACTTT.

This clone occurred a few times. V is TRBV29-1 and J is TRBJ2-7; a possible D gene is TRBD2 (5 bases). This CDR3 contains 13 residues. Trimming left V 0 bases short and J 8 bases short, with 14 bases between. Germline V CDR1 and CDR2: SQVTM, ANQGSEA. Here the CDR3 reads CSVEDREADKQYF. The CDR3 DNA reads as TGCAGCGTTGAAGATCGGGAAGCCGACAAGCAGTACTTC.

The CDR3 protein is CASSFLGEDTQYF. CDR3 sequence (DNA): TGTGCCAGCAGCTTTCTCGGGGAAGATACGCAGTATTTT. V gene TRBV7-2 combines with J gene TRBJ2-3; a weak D match, TRBD2 (5 bases). The CDR3 is 13 residues long. Germline V gene sequence: CDR1 SGHTA, CDR2 FQGNSA. Deletions cut 3 bases from V and 5 bases from J, with 9 bases between.

The chain employs TRBV6-6 and TRBJ2-3; 7 bases are a match to TRBD1. The CDR3 extends over 16 amino acids. Germline assignment: CDR1 MNHNY and CDR2 SVGAGI (reference sequence). The trim removed 2 bases at V and 4 bases at J, leaving 9 bases unmatched. DNA of the CDR3: TGTGCCAGCAGTTACGGATGGAAGGGGGCCGCAGATACGCAGTATTTT. Translated: CASSYGWKGAADTQYF.

V and J are TRBV30 and TRBJ1-3, with D uncertain. V dropped 5 bases and J dropped 0 bases, with 17 bases sitting between them. This CDR3 has 16 residues. Germline V lookup: CDR1 GTSNPN, CDR2 SVGIG (reference sequence). The CDR3 DNA is TGTGCCTGGTCCTCGCGCATATTTAGCTCTGGAAACACCATATATTTT. It translates to CAWSSRIFSSGNTIYF.

The chain recombines TRBV29-1 with TRBJ2-7, with a possible D match to TRBD2 (7 bases). The CDR3 extends over 14 amino acids. Trimming shortened V by 7 bases and J by 5 bases, and 21 bases separated the two germline ends. Germline V gives CDR1 SQVTM, CDR2 ANQGSEA. CDR3 coding DNA: TGCAGCGGGACGTACGGGGGGCTAAGCGACGAGCAGTACTTC. Amino acid sequence: CSGTYGGLSDEQYF.

Concerning this clone: Other DNA sequences of this sample code for an identical CDR3. The chain uses TRBV4-1 and TRBJ2-5; maybe TRBD1 (5 bases). The V and J ends lost 0 bases and 1 base respectively, with 9 bases between them. From germline, CDR1 is MGHRA and CDR2 YSYEKL. CDR3 length: 15 amino acids. CDR3 sequence (DNA): TGCGCCAGCAGCCAAGAAGGGGTTATCCAAGAGACCCAGTACTTC. Protein: CASSQEGVIQETQYF.

This clone was picked up one time. V and J are TRBV19 and TRBJ1-5; 7 bases match TRBD1. Looked up from germline, CDR1 is LNHDA and CDR2 is SQIVND (reference sequence). The CDR3 sequence is 13 residues long. J was trimmed by 4 bases and V by 8 bases; bases with no gene match: 5. CDR3 coding DNA: TGTGCCAGTCGGGACAGAACTAATCAGCCCCAGCATTTT. Translating it yields CASRDRTNQPQHF.

V usage is TRBV6-5 and J usage is TRBJ1-3; 9 bases match TRBD1. This CDR3 spans 16 amino acids. V lost 2 bases to trimming and J lost 4 bases; unmatched junction nucleotides: 6. Germline values: CDR1 MNHEY, CDR2 SVGAGI. The CDR3 nucleotides are TGTGCCAGCAGTTACACAAGGACAGGGGCCGGAAACACCATATATTTT. Protein sequence: CASSYTRTGAGNTIYF.

Regarding this clone: A read error may account for a junction end that differs from germline. The V gene is TRBV5-6, the J gene TRBJ1-2, with TRBD1 matching 8 bases. This CDR3 region has 14 residues. CDR1 SGHDT and CDR2 YYEEEE come from the germline V gene. The CDR3 spells CASILSGGIYGYTF. DNA for the CDR3: TGTGCCAGCATCTTGTCAGGGGGCATCTATGGCTACACCTTC.

The chain joins TRBV3-1 (or the pseudogene TRBV3-2) to TRBJ1-4, with D unclear. Between the trimmed V and J ends, which lost 4 bases and 6 bases, there was a span of 12 bases. This CDR3 is 14 amino acids long. Germline assignment: CDR1 LGHDT and CDR2 YNNKEL (reference sequence). The CDR3, as DNA: TGTGCCAGCAGCCTCTACTCGGAGGATGAAAAACTGTTTTTT. Encoded protein: CASSLYSEDEKLFF.